This TCR beta chain was identified in a study of cytomegalovirus exposure and HLA in healthy donors. Study-level points and caveats: About 87% or about 30% of the time was how often most TCR beta V segments were productive, according to an earlier analysis. A later analysis reported that several of the most significant clusters appeared to be linked to common viral pathogens, among them Epstein-Barr virus.

In the case of this clone: Antigen unknown.

This PCR relied on a set of 60 Vbeta primers and 13 Jbeta primers. Method: immunoSEQ multiplex PCR; TCRdb's copy keeps in-frame clones and lacks some. The sample holds fewer than 200,000 clones, approximately 75% seen once. Donors showed nominal health when sampled, although they likely had unrecorded immune exposures. Sequencing was performed on PBMCs. This TCR was recovered from a girl aged 10-17 years in good health and CMV-seronegative.

The CDR3 nucleotides read TGCGCCAGCAGCTTGGGGCTTGGTGGGTCGGGCACTGAAGCTTTCTTT. It translates to CASSLGLGGSGTEAFF. The J gene is TRBJ1-1, the V gene TRBV5-1; D unclear. Per the germline V gene, CDR1 is SGHRS and CDR2 is YFSETQ. Trimming took off 0 bases at V and 4 bases at J, with 16 bases between the two ends. The CDR3 is made up of 16 amino acids.